This T cell receptor beta chain was obtained from a study of T cells in tuberculosis. Study at large: Within 7 days of starting treatment, or before, PBMC were stored. Regarding the study as a whole: The TCR-beta difference was not significant; alpha differences partly reflected length. Active tuberculosis alpha repertoires lay closer to GMM-specific TCRs than controls'.

The germline V gene has CDR1 SGHVS and CDR2 FQNEAQ. The CDR3 contains 14 residues. V lost 2 bases and J lost 2, with 6 bases in between. Measured with immunoSEQ multiplex PCR; TCRdb has only the in-frame clones, and not every one. The table includes around 33,000 clones, about 92% detected once. Details on this clone: Its antigen is unidentified.

Time point indicated: new active TB diagnosis, blood taken before or within 7 days of starting treatment. HIV-seronegative South African adults aged 18 years or older had newly diagnosed active tuberculosis. The sample in question was PBMCs, obtained at tuberculosis diagnosis. The origin of this receptor is an adult with tuberculosis. Some clones in this sample may be carry-over from other donors' samples. V is TRBV7-8 and J is TRBJ1-4; no definite D call. CDR3 nucleotide sequence: TGTGCCAGCAGCTTATACCAGACTAATGAAAAACTGTTTTTT. Its protein is CASSLYQTNEKLFF.